The clone carrying this TCR beta chain came up many times. The record originates from a study of spatial heterogeneity in lung cancer. Study at large: Sequencing covered available follow-up PBMC samples collected a median of approximately two years after resection. TCR and UMI combinations that were unique each appeared, on average, more than ten times in raw reads.

One entry per CDR3 protein results from TCRdb running MiXCR on the 5' RACE reads. Found here are about 10,000 distinct CDR3 sequences, over 20% of them singletons; the top ten hold about 45%. Germline loops: CDR1 MDHEN, CDR2 SYDVKM. CDR3 size: 12 residues. V gave up 6 bases and J gave up 7 bases, with 12 bases separating them. Specified time point: blood at routine non-recurrence follow-up after resection. Unsorted tumor, nontumor lung tissue or cryopreserved PBMC supplied the whole RNA. V and J are TRBV28 and TRBJ1-2; D is possibly TRBD1 (6 bases). The source material was PBMCs, sampled at follow-up. The receptor was isolated from a male donor with early-stage non-small cell lung cancer. DNA for the CDR3: TGTGCCAGCAGCCCGACAGGTCTTGGCTACACCTTC. It encodes CASSPTGLGYTF.